A single sample is the source of the 17 T cell receptor beta chains below, sequenced in a study of T cells in Graves' hyperthyroidism and ophthalmopathy. The CDR3 regions of TCR beta were amplified from RNA transcripts. The HTBI primer set drove a first-round RT-PCR of the TCR CDR3. Each CDR3 protein gets one entry after TCRdb re-called the multiplex PCR reads with MiXCR. The repertoire includes 650,000 to 800,000 distinct CDR3 sequences, about 45% of them detected once, and under 8.5% sits in the top ten. The sample was peripheral blood or thyroid tissue (not recorded which). Receptors were obtained from an adult man with Graves' disease, either hyperthyroidism or ophthalmopathy (not recorded which).

The chain is built from TRBV12-3 or TRBV12-4 and TRBJ1-1; 7 bases are a match to TRBD1. CDR3 size: 15 residues. With 4 bases clipped from V and 3 bases from J, the junction kept 8 bases outside the gene matches. CDR3 residues: CASSYSPGGDTEAFF. In DNA form, the CDR3 reads TGTGCCAGCAGTTACTCGCCAGGGGGGGACACTGAAGCTTTCTTT.

This rearrangement joins TRBV3-1 to TRBJ1-1; D is unclear. Germline V CDR1 and CDR2: LGHDT, YNNKEL (reference sequence). Trimming left V 1 base short and J 3 bases short, with 6 bases between. There are 13 residues in the CDR3. The CDR3 DNA reads TGTGCCAGCAGCCAAGGTCCAGACACTGAAGCTTTCTTT. The encoded protein is CASSQGPDTEAFF. Looking up the rest from reference TRBV3-1 and TRBJ1-1 gives the full variable domain: DTAVSQTPKYLVTQMGNDKSIKCEQNLGHDTMYWYKQDSKKFLKIMFSYNNKELIINETVPNRFSPKSPDKAHLNLHINSLELGDSAVYFCASSQGPDTEAFFGQGTRLTVV.

This clonotype showed up many times. This sequence joins TRBV9 and TRBJ1-6; the D is unclear. Deletions cut 0 bases from V and 8 bases from J, with 15 bases between. This CDR3 contains 16 residues. CDR1 and CDR2 (germline): SGDLS, YYNGEE. CDR3 sequence (DNA): TGTGCCAGCAGCGTAGAAGGGTATTCCGGGGATTCACCCCTCCACTTT. This codes for CASSVEGYSGDSPLHF.

This chain links TRBV6-5 with TRBJ1-4, with 10 positions matching TRBD1. Looked up from germline, CDR1 is MNHEY and CDR2 is SVGAGI. The J segment lost 12 bases and the V segment lost 1 base, leaving 5 bases of the junction unmatched. CDR3 length: 14 amino acids. CDR3 region: CASSYLTGGEELFF. The CDR3 DNA reads TGTGCCAGCAGTTACTTGACAGGGGGCGAGGAACTGTTTTTT.

This clonotype came up a few times. At one boundary the junction diverges from the germline segment, which might be a read error. The rearrangement links TRBV7-9 to TRBJ1-1, with 7 nucleotides matching TRBD1. CDR3 length: 14 residues. Germline V gene sequence: CDR1 SEHNR, CDR2 FQNEAQ (reference sequence). The CDR3 DNA reads as TGCGCCAGCAGCCAAGATGCAGGGACAGCTGAAGCTTTCTTT. It yields the protein CASSQDAGTAEAFF.

This clonotype was seen a few times. The chain has TRBV20-1 and TRBJ2-7; D is tentatively TRBD1 or TRBD2 (5 bases each). The CDR3 is made up of 15 amino acids. Per germline, CDR1 DFQATT and CDR2 SNEGSKA (reference sequence). V shed 4 bases and J shed 0 bases, with 16 bases lying between them. In nucleotides, the CDR3 is TGCAGTGCTAAACGGTGGGACGAACTCTCCTACGAGCAGTACTTC. It yields the protein CSAKRWDELSYEQYF.

This clonotype was seen only a few times. J is TRBJ2-7 and V is TRBV20-1, with a possible D match to TRBD2 (5 bases). CDR3 length: 14 residues. The germline V and J ends were trimmed by 6 bases and 3 bases, with 18 bases remaining between them. Germline CDR1 and CDR2: DFQATT and SNEGSKA (reference sequence). The CDR3 DNA reads as TGCAGTGCGTGGCGCACCGGGAATCACTACGAGCAGTACTTC. This codes for CSAWRTGNHYEQYF.

This clonotype has more than one count but fewer than ten. The chain recombines TRBV29-1 with TRBJ1-1, with D possibly matching TRBD1 (6 bases). Germline loops: CDR1 SQVTM, CDR2 ANQGSEA. The CDR3 loop spans 11 amino acids. Trimming took 5 bases from V and 8 from J, leaving 12 bases between them. CDR3 in DNA: TGCAGCGTTTTCACAGGGATAGAAGCTTTCTTT. Its translation: CSVFTGIEAFF.

A note on this clonotype: A read error is possible here, since a much larger clone lies one base away. V gene TRBV7-2 combines with J gene TRBJ1-6; the D gene is possibly TRBD1 (6 bases). The CDR3 totals 12 residues. The germline CDR1 and CDR2 sequences are SGHTA and FQGNSA. CDR3 nucleotides: TGTGCCAACAGCCCAGGGGTGTCACCCCTCCACTTT. Amino acid sequence: CANSPGVSPLHF. Together with reference TRBV7-2 and TRBJ1-6, the CDR3 gives the full variable domain: GAGVSQSPSNKVTEKGKDVELRCDPISGHTALYWYRQSLGQGLEFLIYFQGNSAPDKSGLPSDRFSAERTGGSVSTLTIQRTQQEDSAVYLCANSPGVSPLHFGNGTRLTVT.

As concerns this clonotype: The junction does not match germline at one end; this may be a read error. The J gene is TRBJ1-5, the V gene TRBV10-2, with 7 bases matching TRBD1. Looked up from germline, CDR1 is WSHSY and CDR2 is SAAADI. The CDR3 is 19 residues long. CDR3 coding DNA: TGTGCCAGCACAAGGGACCGGGACAGAGAGTTTAAAAGCAATCAGCCCCAGCATTTT. This translates into CASTRDRDREFKSNQPQHF.

This clonotype was seen a handful of times. V is TRBV7-8 and J is TRBJ1-5; D might be TRBD1 (5 bases). Germline lookup yields CDR1 SGHVS and CDR2 FQNEAQ. CDR3 length: 15 amino acids. In nucleotides, the CDR3 is TGTGCTAGAGTGGCCGGGGGGGTGCCAAATCAGCCCCAGCATTTT. Protein product: CARVAGGVPNQPQHF.

This clonotype was seen a handful of times. The chain employs TRBV20-1 and TRBJ2-7; D gene ambiguous. Trimming took off 5 bases at V and 0 bases at J, with 11 bases between the two ends. CDR3 size: 13 residues. Germline lookup yields CDR1 DFQATT and CDR2 SNEGSKA (reference sequence). The CDR3 here is CSAPHTLSYEQYF. CDR3 DNA: TGCAGTGCTCCCCACACCCTCTCCTACGAGCAGTACTTC.

J is TRBJ1-5 and V is TRBV5-8; TRBD1 matches at 7 bases. The V gene end was trimmed by 10 bases and the J gene end by 6 bases; junction bases not matched to a gene: 10. CDR1 is SGHTS and CDR2 is YDEGEE in the germline V gene. CDR3 length: 13 amino acids. CDR3 nucleotide sequence: TGTGCCGGGAGAATAGACAGGGCTCAGCCCCAGCATTTT. Translating gives CAGRIDRAQPQHF.

The rearrangement links TRBV7-9 to TRBJ1-6, with 9 nucleotides matching TRBD1. The germline V gene has CDR1 SEHNR and CDR2 FQNEAQ (reference sequence). The CDR3 has 16 amino acids. The trim removed 6 bases at V and 7 bases at J, leaving 10 bases unmatched. The CDR3 nucleotides are TGTGCCAGCAGAGCAACAGGGGGCTCCCCAAATTCACCCCTCCACTTT. Its protein product is CASRATGGSPNSPLHF.

The chain carries TRBV25-1 and TRBJ1-6; D gene uncertain. Germline V gene sequence: CDR1 MGHDK, CDR2 SYGVNS. Trimming pared 8 bases from V and 4 bases from J, leaving 9 bases between. CDR3 size: 13 residues. The CDR3 loop is CASSDEYNSPLHF. The CDR3 DNA is TGTGCCAGCTCCGACGAGTATAATTCACCCCTCCACTTT.

This clonotype was counted between two and nine times. This chain uses TRBV6-5 with TRBJ1-2, with D perhaps matching TRBD1 (6 bases). The germline gives CDR1 MNHEY, CDR2 SVGAGI. Trimming shortened V by 11 bases and J by 2 bases, and 18 bases separated the two germline ends. The CDR3 has 14 residues. DNA for the CDR3: TGTGCCTCGGGGGAGCCAGGGGTAAACTATGGCTACACCTTC. This translates into CASGEPGVNYGYTF.

The chain employs TRBV5-4 and TRBJ1-1; D is perhaps TRBD1 (5 bases). Trimming cost V 0 bases and J 5 bases, with 14 bases left between them. This CDR3 has 15 residues. CDR1 and CDR2 from the germline V gene are SGHNT and YYREEE (reference sequence). CDR3 sequence (DNA): TGTGCCAGCAGCTTGGGGCAGGGATTCGGGACTGAAGCTTTCTTT. Protein: CASSLGQGFGTEAFF.